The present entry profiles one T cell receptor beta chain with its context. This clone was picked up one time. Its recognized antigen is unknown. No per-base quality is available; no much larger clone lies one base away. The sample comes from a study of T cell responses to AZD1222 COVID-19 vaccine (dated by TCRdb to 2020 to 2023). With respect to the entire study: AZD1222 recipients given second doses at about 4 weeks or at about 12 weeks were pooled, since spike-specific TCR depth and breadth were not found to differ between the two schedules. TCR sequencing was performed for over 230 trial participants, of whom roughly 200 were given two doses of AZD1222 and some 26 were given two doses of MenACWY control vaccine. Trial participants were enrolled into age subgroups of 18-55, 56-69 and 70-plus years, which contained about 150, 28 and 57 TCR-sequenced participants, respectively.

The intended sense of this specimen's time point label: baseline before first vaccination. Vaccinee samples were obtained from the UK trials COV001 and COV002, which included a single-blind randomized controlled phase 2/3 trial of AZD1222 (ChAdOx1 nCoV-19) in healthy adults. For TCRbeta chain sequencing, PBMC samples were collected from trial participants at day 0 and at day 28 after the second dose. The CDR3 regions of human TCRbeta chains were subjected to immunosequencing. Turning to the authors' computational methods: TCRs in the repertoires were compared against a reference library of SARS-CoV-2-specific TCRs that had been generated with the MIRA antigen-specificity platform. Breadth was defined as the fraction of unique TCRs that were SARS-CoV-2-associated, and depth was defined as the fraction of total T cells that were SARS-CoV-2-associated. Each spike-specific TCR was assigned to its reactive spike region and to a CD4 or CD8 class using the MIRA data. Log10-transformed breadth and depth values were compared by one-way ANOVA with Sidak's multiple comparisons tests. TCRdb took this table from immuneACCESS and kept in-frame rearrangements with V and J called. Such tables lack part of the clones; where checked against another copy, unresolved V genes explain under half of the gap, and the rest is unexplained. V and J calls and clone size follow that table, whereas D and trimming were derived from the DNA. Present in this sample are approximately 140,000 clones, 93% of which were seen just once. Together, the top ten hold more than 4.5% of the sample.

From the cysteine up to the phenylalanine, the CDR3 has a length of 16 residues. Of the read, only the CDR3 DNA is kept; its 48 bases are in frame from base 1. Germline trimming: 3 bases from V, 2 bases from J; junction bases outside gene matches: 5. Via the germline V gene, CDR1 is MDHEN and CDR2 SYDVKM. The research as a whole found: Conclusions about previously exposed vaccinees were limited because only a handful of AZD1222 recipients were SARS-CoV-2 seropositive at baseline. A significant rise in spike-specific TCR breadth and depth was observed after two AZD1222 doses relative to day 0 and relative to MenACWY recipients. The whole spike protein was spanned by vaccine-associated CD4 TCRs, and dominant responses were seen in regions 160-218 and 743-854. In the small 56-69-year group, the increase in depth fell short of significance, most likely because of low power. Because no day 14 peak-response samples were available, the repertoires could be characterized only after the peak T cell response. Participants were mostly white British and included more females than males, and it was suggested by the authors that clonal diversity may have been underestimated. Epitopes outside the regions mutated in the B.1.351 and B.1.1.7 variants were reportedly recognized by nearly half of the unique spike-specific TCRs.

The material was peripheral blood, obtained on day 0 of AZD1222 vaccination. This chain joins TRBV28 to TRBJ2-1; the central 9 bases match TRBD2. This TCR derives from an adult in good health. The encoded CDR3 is CASSFKGTSPYNEQFF. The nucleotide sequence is TGTGCCAGCAGTTTCAAGGGGACTAGCCCCTACAATGAGCAGTTCTTC.